A single sample gave rise to the 16 T cell receptor beta chains below, sequenced in a study of response to subunit inactivated influenza vaccine. Via MiXCR, TCRdb re-called the RT-PCR reads, giving one row per CDR3 protein. The table has about 530,000 distinct CDR3 sequences, over 10% seen once. Sequenced material: PBMCs from blood, taken 35 to 45 days after vaccination. The receptors derive from a man over 45 who received an inactivated influenza vaccine.

CDR3 sequence reads: CASSQDYYEQYF. In DNA form, the CDR3 reads TGTGCCAGCAGCCAGGATTACTACGAGCAGTACTTC. The genes are TRBV11-2 and TRBJ2-7; D is unresolved. The germline V and J ends were trimmed by 5 bases and 3 bases, with 8 bases remaining between them. Germline loops: CDR1 SGHAT, CDR2 FQNNGV. This CDR3 spans 12 amino acids.

The CDR3 sequence is CSAPRTGNTDTQYF. The CDR3 DNA follows: TGCAGTGCTCCCCGGACAGGGAACACAGATACGCAGTATTTT. The V call is TRBV20-1, the J call TRBJ2-3; 8 bases match TRBD1. The CDR3 loop spans 14 amino acids. J gave up 2 bases and V 5 bases, and 6 bases lay outside the gene matches. Germline CDR1 is DFQATT and CDR2 is SNEGSKA (reference sequence).

This clonotype showed up just a few times. The rearrangement links TRBV11-2 to TRBJ2-3, with D perhaps matching TRBD2 (5 bases). The CDR3 runs to 14 residues. The germline V gene has CDR1 SGHAT and CDR2 FQNNGV. The V gene lost 6 bases and the J gene lost 4 bases, with 14 bases spanning the gap. CDR3 sequence (DNA): TGTGCCAGCAGAGACGGGGTTAGGGCAGATACGCAGTATTTT. It is translated as CASRDGVRADTQYF.

This clonotype occurred a few times. The chain joins TRBV25-1 to TRBJ2-1; weak D call: TRBD2 (5 bases). Trimming removed 0 bases at V and 7 bases at J, with 10 bases between. The CDR3 sequence is 14 residues long. Germline CDR1 and CDR2: MGHDK and SYGVNS. CDR3 region: CASSEYLGDNEQFF. For the CDR3, the DNA is TGTGCCAGCAGTGAATACCTCGGGGATAATGAGCAGTTCTTC.

This clonotype was observed a handful of times. The chain couples TRBV24-1 to TRBJ2-3, with 11 bases lining up with TRBD2. The CDR3 is made up of 17 amino acids. Germline CDR1 reads KGHDR; CDR2 reads SFDVKD. J was trimmed by 2 bases and V by 5 bases; bases with no gene match: 8. The DNA of the CDR3 is TGTGCCACCAGTGGTATTAGCGGGGGGGCTAACACAGATACGCAGTATTTT. Protein: CATSGISGGANTDTQYF.

The chain combines TRBV10-3 with TRBJ2-1; D is tentatively TRBD1 or TRBD2 (5 bases each). In germline, CDR1 is ENHRY, CDR2 SYGVKD. V was clipped by 1 base and J by 3 bases, with 13 bases between them. The CDR3 has 16 amino acids. CDR3 protein: CAISEFIRDGYNEQFF. The CDR3, as DNA: TGTGCCATCAGTGAGTTTATAAGGGACGGCTACAATGAGCAGTTCTTC.

This clonotype was found a few times. The chain couples TRBV6-1 to TRBJ2-7; the D gene is possibly TRBD2 (5 bases). V lost 6 bases and J 6 bases, leaving 15 bases between the germline ends. The CDR3 runs 13 residues. The germline CDR1 and CDR2 sequences are MNHNS and SASEGT. In DNA, the CDR3 is TGTGCCAGCAGCCAGGACTGGCGAGGCGAGCAGTACTTC. Amino acids: CASSQDWRGEQYF.

This clonotype was seen only a few times. The V and J genes are TRBV20-1 and TRBJ2-7; the D call may be TRBD1 or TRBD2 (5 bases each). V was shortened by 5 bases and J by 2 bases, with 10 bases between the two germline ends. Per germline, CDR1 DFQATT and CDR2 SNEGSKA (reference sequence). This CDR3 contains 12 residues. The CDR3, as DNA: TGCAGTGCTCCGGGACCGACCTACGAGCAGTACTTC. Its protein product is CSAPGPTYEQYF.

CDR3 DNA: TGTGCCAGCAGCGGAGCCCCGAGGGCCGGGGAGCTGTTTTTT. Translated, it gives CASSGAPRAGELFF. The rearrangement uses TRBV3-1 and TRBJ2-2; tentatively, D is TRBD2 (5 bases). CDR1 and CDR2 from the germline V gene are LGHDT and YNNKEL (reference sequence). The CDR3 length is 14 residues. With 5 bases removed from V and 6 bases from J, the gap between germline ends came to 13 bases.

This clonotype appeared many times. The chain uses TRBV10-3 and TRBJ2-3; TRBD1 aligns across 8 bases. CDR3 length equals 15 residues. CDR1 and CDR2 from the germline V gene are ENHRY and SYGVKD. V was pared by 2 bases and J by 3 bases, with 4 bases of the junction left unmatched. Here the CDR3 reads CAISEGTGITDTQYF. DNA for the CDR3: TGTGCCATCAGTGAGGGGACAGGTATTACAGATACGCAGTATTTT.

This clonotype has at least ten counts. The chain uses TRBV15 and TRBJ2-5; 8 positions match TRBD1. There are 15 residues in the CDR3. Germline CDR1 and CDR2: LNHNV and YYDKDF (reference sequence). The V gene end was trimmed by 5 bases and the J gene end by 1 base; junction bases not matched to a gene: 6. This CDR3 is CATSVTDRAQETQYF. DNA for the CDR3: TGTGCCACCAGCGTGACGGACAGGGCCCAAGAGACCCAGTACTTC.

There are many counts of this clonotype. This sequence joins TRBV15 and TRBJ2-7, with D possibly being TRBD1 (5 bases). The CDR3 consists of 16 residues. Per the germline V gene, CDR1 is LNHNV and CDR2 is YYDKDF (reference sequence). V was shortened by 3 bases and J by 2 bases, with 17 bases between the two germline ends. CDR3 sequence (DNA): TGTGCCACCAGCAGGGACCTTGACAGTATACCCTACGAGCAGTACTTC. Its protein product is CATSRDLDSIPYEQYF.

This clonotype was seen a few times. The chain combines TRBV4-2 with TRBJ2-6; TRBD2 matches 8 bases. CDR3 length: 20 residues. Germline-derived CDR1 and CDR2 are LGHNA and YNFKEQ. The V gene end was trimmed by 4 bases and the J gene end by 0 bases; junction bases not matched to a gene: 14. The CDR3 DNA follows: TGTGCCAGCAGCCCCCAAAGTGTGGCAGGGACTAGCTCTGGGGCCAACGTCCTGACTTTC. Translating it yields CASSPQSVAGTSSGANVLTF.

The chain combines TRBV5-1 with TRBJ1-1, with D tentatively TRBD1 (6 bases). V was shortened by 4 bases and J by 5 bases, with 12 bases between the two germline ends. In germline, CDR1 is SGHRS, CDR2 YFSETQ. This CDR3 is built from 13 residues. DNA for the CDR3: TGCGCCAGCAGCACACTACAGGGAACTGAAGCTTTCTTT. It is translated as CASSTLQGTEAFF.

This clonotype was seen a handful of times. The chain employs TRBV5-1 and TRBJ1-1; possible D gene TRBD1, 6 bases. The germline gives CDR1 SGHRS, CDR2 YFSETQ. CDR3 length: 17 residues. Trimming stripped 0 bases from V and 2 bases from J, with 17 bases between. CDR3 loop: CASSLGPQGPENTEAFF. The CDR3 DNA reads TGCGCCAGCAGCTTGGGGCCACAGGGCCCGGAAAACACTGAAGCTTTCTTT.

V gene TRBV20-1 combines with J gene TRBJ2-5; D not resolved. Germline lookup yields CDR1 DFQATT and CDR2 SNEGSKA (reference sequence). V was pared by 5 bases and J by 5 bases, with 12 bases between. The CDR3 has 12 residues. The CDR3 sequence is CSADDSSETQYF. The CDR3 DNA reads as TGCAGTGCTGACGACTCTTCTGAGACCCAGTACTTC.